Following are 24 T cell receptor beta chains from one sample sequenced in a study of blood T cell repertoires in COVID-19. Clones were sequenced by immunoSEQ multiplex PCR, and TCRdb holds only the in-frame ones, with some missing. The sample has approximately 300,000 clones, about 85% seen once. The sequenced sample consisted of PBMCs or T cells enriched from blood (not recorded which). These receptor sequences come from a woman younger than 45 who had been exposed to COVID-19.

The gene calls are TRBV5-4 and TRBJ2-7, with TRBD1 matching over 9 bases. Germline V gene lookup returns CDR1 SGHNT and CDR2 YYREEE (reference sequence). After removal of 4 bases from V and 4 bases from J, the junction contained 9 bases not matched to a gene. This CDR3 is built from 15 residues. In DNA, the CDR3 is TGTGCCAGCAGCCCGGGGGGCGACAGGGGGTACGAGCAGTACTTC. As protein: CASSPGGDRGYEQYF.

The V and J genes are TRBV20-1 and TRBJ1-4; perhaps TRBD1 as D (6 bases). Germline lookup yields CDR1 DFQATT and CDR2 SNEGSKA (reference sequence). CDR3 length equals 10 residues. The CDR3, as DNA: TGCCACAGGGTGCAGGAAAAACTGTTTTTT. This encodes CHRVQEKLFF.

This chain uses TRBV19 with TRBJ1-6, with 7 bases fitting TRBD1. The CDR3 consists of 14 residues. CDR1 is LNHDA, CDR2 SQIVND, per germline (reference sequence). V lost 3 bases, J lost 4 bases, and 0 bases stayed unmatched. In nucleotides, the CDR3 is TGTGCCAGTAGTATGACAGGGTATAATTCACCCCTCCACTTT. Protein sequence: CASSMTGYNSPLHF.

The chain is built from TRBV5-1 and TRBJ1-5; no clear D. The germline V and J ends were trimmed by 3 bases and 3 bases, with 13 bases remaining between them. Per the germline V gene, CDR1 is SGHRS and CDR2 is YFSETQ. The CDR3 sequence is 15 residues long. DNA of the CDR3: TGCGCCAGCAGCTGGGAGGGAAGTCCCAATCAGCCCCAGCATTTT. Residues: CASSWEGSPNQPQHF.

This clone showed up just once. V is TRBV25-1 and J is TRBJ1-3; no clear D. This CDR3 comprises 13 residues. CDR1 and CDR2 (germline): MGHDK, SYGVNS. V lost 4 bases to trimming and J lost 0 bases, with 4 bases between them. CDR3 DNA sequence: TGTGCCAGCAGTGGGCCCTCTGGAAACACCATATATTTT. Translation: CASSGPSGNTIYF.

The CDR3 DNA reads as TGTGCCAGCAGTTACGAGCGGGGGGGCACAGATACGCAGTATTTT. As protein: CASSYERGGTDTQYF. The gene calls are TRBV6-5 and TRBJ2-3; TRBD2 matches 9 bases. The CDR3 spans 15 residues. Germline CDR1 reads MNHEY; CDR2 reads SVGAGI. J was trimmed by 1 base and V by 2 bases; bases with no gene match: 1.

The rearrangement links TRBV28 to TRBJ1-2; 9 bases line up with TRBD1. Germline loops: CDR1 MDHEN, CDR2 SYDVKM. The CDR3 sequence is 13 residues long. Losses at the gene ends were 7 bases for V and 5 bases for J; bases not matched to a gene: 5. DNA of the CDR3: TGTGCCAGCACCATAGGGACAGGGTATGGCTACACCTTC. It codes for CASTIGTGYGYTF.

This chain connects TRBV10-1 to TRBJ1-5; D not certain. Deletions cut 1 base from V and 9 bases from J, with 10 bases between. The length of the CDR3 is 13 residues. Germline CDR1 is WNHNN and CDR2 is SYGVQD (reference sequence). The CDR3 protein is CASSEFRGGPQHF. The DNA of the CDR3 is TGCGCCAGCAGTGAGTTCCGAGGTGGGCCCCAGCATTTT.

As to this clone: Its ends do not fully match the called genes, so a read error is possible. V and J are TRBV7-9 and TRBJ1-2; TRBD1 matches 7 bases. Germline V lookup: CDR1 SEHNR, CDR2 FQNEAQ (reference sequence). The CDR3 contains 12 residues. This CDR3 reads CASSPNRQGGSF. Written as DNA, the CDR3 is TGTGCCAGCAGCCCCAACCGACAGGGAGGATCCTTC.

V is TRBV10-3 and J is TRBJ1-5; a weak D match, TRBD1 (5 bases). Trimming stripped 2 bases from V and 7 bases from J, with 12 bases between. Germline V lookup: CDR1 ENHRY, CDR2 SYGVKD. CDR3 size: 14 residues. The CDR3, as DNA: TGTGCCATCAGTGAGGGGGGGATTAACCAGCCCCAGCATTTT. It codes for CAISEGGINQPQHF.

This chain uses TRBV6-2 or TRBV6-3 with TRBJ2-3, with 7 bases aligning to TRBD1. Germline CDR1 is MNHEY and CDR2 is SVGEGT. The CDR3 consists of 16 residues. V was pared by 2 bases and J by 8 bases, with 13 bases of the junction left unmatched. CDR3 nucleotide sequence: TGTGCCAGCAGTTACAACGGACAGGTAAAGGGGCCTACGCAGTATTTT. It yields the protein CASSYNGQVKGPTQYF.

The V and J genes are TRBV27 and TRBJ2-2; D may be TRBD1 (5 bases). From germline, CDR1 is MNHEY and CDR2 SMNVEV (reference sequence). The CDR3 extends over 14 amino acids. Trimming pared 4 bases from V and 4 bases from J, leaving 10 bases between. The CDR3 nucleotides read TGTGCCAGCAGTTGGACACTTCCCACCGGGGAGCTGTTTTTT. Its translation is CASSWTLPTGELFF.

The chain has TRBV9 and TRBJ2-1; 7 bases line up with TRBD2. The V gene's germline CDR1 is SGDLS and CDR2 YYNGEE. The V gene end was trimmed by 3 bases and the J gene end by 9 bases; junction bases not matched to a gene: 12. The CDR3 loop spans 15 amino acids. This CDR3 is CASSDTRTSLPEQFF. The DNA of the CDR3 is TGTGCCAGCAGCGACACCAGGACTAGTCTGCCTGAGCAGTTCTTC.

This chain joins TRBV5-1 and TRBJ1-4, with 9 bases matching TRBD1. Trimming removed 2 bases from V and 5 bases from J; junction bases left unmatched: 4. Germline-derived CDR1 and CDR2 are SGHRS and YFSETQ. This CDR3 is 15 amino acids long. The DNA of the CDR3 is TGCGCCAGCAGCTTTGCCGGGACAGGGAATGAAAAACTGTTTTTT. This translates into CASSFAGTGNEKLFF.

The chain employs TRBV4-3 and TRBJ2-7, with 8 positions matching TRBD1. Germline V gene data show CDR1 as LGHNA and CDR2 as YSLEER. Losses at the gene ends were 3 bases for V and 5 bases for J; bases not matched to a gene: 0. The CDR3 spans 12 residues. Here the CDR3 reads CASSQTGDEQYF. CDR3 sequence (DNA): TGCGCCAGCAGCCAGACAGGGGACGAGCAGTACTTC.

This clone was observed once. CDR3: CASYTAGAGDVEQYF. The CDR3 DNA reads TGTGCCAGCTACACGGCGGGAGCGGGAGACGTCGAGCAGTACTTC. This chain connects TRBV11-2 to TRBJ2-7, with 8 bases matching TRBD2. V was pared by 8 bases and J by 6 bases, with 15 bases of the junction left unmatched. The germline V gene has CDR1 SGHAT and CDR2 FQNNGV. The CDR3 is 15 residues long.

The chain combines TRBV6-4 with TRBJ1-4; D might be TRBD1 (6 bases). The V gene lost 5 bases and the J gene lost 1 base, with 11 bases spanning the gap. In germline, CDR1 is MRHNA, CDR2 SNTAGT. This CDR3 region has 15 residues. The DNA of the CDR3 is TGTGCCAGCAGTCCTCGAGGGGGAACTAATGAAAAACTGTTTTTT. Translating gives CASSPRGGTNEKLFF.

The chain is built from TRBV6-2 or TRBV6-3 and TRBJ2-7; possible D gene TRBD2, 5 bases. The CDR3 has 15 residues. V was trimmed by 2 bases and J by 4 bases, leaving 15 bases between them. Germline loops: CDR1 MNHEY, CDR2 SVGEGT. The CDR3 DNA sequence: TGTGCCAGCAGTTACCCCGGAGGTAAGGAGTACGAGCAGTACTTC. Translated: CASSYPGGKEYEQYF.

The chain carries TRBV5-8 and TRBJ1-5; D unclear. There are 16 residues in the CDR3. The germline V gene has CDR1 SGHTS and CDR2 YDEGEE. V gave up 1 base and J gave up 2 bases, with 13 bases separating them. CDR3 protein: CASSLLMGVGNQPQHF. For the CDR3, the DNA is TGTGCCAGCAGCTTGTTAATGGGAGTGGGCAATCAGCCCCAGCATTTT.

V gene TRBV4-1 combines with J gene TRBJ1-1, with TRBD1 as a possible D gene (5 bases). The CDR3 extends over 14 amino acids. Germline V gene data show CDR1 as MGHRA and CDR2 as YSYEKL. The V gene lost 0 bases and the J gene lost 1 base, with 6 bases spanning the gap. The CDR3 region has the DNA TGCGCCAGCAGCCAAGAAGACAGGAACACTGAAGCTTTCTTT. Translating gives CASSQEDRNTEAFF.

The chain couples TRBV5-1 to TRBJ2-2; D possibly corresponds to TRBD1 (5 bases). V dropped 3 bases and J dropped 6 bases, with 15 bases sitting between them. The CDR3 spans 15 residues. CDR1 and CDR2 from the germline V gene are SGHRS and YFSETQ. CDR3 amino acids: CASSSQGLGAGELFF. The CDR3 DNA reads TGCGCCAGCAGCTCGCAGGGTCTGGGCGCCGGGGAGCTGTTTTTT.

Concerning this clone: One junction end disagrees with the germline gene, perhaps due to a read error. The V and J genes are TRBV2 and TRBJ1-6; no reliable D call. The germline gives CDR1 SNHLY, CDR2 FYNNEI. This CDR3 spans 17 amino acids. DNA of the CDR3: TGTGCCAGCAGTAAAGCGACAAGTAGCTCCTATAATTCACCCCTCCACTTT. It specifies CASSKATSSSYNSPLHF.

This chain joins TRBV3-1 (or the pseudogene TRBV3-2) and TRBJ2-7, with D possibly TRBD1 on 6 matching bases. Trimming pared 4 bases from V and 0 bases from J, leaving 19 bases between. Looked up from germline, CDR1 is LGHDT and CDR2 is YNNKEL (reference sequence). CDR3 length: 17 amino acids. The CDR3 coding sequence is TGTGCCAGCAGCCCCGGGGTCCCCGGGACAACCTCCTACGAGCAGTACTTC. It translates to CASSPGVPGTTSYEQYF.

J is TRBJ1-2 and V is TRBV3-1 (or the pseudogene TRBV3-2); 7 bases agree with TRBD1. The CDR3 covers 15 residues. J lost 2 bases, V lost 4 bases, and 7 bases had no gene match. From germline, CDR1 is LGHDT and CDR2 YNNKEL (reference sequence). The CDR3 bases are TGTGCCAGCAGCCCAAGGACAGGACCCAACTATGGCTACACCTTC. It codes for CASSPRTGPNYGYTF.